This T cell receptor (beta chain) originates from a study of T-cell reconstitution after alpha-beta-depleted transplantation in children. Regarding the study as a whole: Surviving thymic progenitors and recipient T cells were the source of high TCRbeta diversity at day 60 in some patients. Reports say that about two months after transplant, the alpha-beta T cells came out of several hundred graft clones that had expanded. Most T-cell counts and diversity one year after the transplant came from T cells that were newly produced.

Preparation of the TCRbeta library used unique molecular identifiers. In TCRdb, the PCR reads were re-called with MiXCR into one record per CDR3 protein. The sample holds 200,000 to 250,000 distinct CDR3 sequences, 11% seen once. Note on this clonotype: The antigen is not known.

The CDR3 length is 17 residues. CDR1 and CDR2 (germline): LGHNA, YNFKEQ. The junction had 6 bases not matched to a gene; V was cut back by 1 base and J by 1 base. This sequence was found in a child in the first two years of life with acute myeloid leukemia, due to receive a stem cell transplant. The chain has TRBV4-2 and TRBJ2-3, with 9 nucleotides matching TRBD2. Specimen: PBMCs, collected before TCRalphabeta/CD19-depleted stem cell transplant. The CDR3 region has the DNA TGTGCCAGCAGCCAAGGTAGCGGGAGTGTCGGCACAGATACGCAGTATTTT. Its protein is CASSQGSGSVGTDTQYF.